This T cell receptor (beta chain) is drawn from a study of T cell clones after liver transplantation. Libraries were prepared by immunoSEQ multiplex PCR; TCRdb keeps only in-frame clonotypes and omits some of them. The sample yields tens of thousands of clones, 85% to 90% seen once. This CDR3 has 13 amino acids. Germline loops: CDR1 SGHTS, CDR2 YDEGEE. Trimming cost V 5 bases and J 3 bases; bases outside gene matches: 5. Sequenced material: CD4+ T cells from blood, taken 24 months after liver transplant. The receptor comes from a human patient who received a liver transplant. These T cells may partly come from the graft donor. The chain combines TRBV5-8 with TRBJ2-7, with 7 bases aligning to TRBD2. The CDR3 DNA is TGTGCCAGCAGACCTTGGGGGGGCTACGAGCAGTACTTC. As protein: CASRPWGGYEQYF.